This T cell receptor (beta chain) was obtained from a study of shared clonotypes between healthy human individuals. Study results and limitations: Non-shared clonotypes displayed generation probabilities falling below those of clonotypes present in all four donors. Only blood was sampled, and tissue TCR repertoires likely differ from blood ones.

Libraries were prepared by immunoSEQ multiplex PCR; TCRdb keeps only in-frame clonotypes and omits some of them. The sample lists about 1,800,000 clones, about 94% seen once, with 1.2% in the top ten. Naive CD8 cells were CD45RO-negative, positively selected for CCR7, excluding terminally differentiated effector memory CD45RA+ cells. A remark on this clone: Its antigen is not known.

Sequenced sample: naive CD8+ T cells sorted from blood. The sequence derives from a young man in good health.

CDR3 DNA: TGTGCCTGGGGTCTAGGATCCGGGGAGCTGTTTTTT. Encoded protein: CAWGLGSGELFF. The rearrangement links TRBV30 to TRBJ2-2; no definite D call. The germline gives CDR1 GTSNPN, CDR2 SVGIG (reference sequence). V was clipped by 5 bases and J by 6 bases, with 10 bases between them. This CDR3 contains 12 residues.